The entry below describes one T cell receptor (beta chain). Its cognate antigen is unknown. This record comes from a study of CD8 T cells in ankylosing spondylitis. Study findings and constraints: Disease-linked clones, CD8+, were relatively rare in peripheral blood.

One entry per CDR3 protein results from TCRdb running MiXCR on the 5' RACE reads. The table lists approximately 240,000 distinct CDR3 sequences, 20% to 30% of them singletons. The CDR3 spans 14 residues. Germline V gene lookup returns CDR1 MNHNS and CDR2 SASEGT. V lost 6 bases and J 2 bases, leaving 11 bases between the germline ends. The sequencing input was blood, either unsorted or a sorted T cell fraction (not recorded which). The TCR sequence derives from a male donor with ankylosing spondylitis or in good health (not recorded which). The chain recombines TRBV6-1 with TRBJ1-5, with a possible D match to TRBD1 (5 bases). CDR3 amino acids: CASSSRDGNQPQHF. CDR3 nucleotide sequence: TGTGCCAGCAGCTCCAGGGATGGCAATCAGCCCCAGCATTTT.